The 16 T cell receptor beta chains below all came from one sample that was sequenced in a study of CD4+ T cells in melanoma. The table came from immunoSEQ multiplex PCR; TCRdb's copy has only in-frame clones and leaves some out. The sample shows roughly 12,000 clones, roughly 69% of them seen only once. Sample: cells from a culture (not recorded whether cultured in vitro). These receptors were collected from a human donor with melanoma.

In its sample, this clone was seen once. The rearrangement uses TRBV29-1 and TRBJ2-3; 9 bases match TRBD1. V shed 3 bases and J 2 bases; nucleotides not matched to a gene: 3. Germline CDR1 reads SQVTM; CDR2 reads ANQGSEA. This CDR3 spans 14 amino acids. CDR3 bases: TGCAGCGTTGAGGGACAGGGTCACACAGATACGCAGTATTTT. Protein sequence: CSVEGQGHTDTQYF.

This chain joins TRBV2 and TRBJ1-4; no definite D call. Germline assignment: CDR1 SNHLY and CDR2 FYNNEI. The CDR3 length is 14 residues. Trimming pared 3 bases from V and 14 bases from J, leaving 19 bases between. CDR3 bases: TGTGCCAGCAGTGATAAAGGGCAGCGGCTTGGCCTGTTTTTT. Residues: CASSDKGQRLGLFF.

This chain uses TRBV6-1 with TRBJ2-7, with TRBD1 matching 7 bases. Germline V CDR1 and CDR2: MNHNS, SASEGT. The length of the CDR3 is 15 residues. With V trimmed by 2 bases and J by 4 bases, 8 bases remained unmatched. CDR3 loop: CASSESGTATYEQYF. In nucleotides, the CDR3 is TGTGCCAGCAGTGAATCTGGGACAGCTACATACGAGCAGTACTTC.

This clone was picked up a small number of times. This chain links TRBV6-1 with TRBJ1-2; 10 positions agree with TRBD1. After removal of 6 bases from V and 2 bases from J, the junction contained 6 bases not matched to a gene. The CDR3 has 15 amino acids. From germline, CDR1 is MNHNS and CDR2 SASEGT. In DNA, the CDR3 is TGTGCCAGCAGGGACCCGGGACAGGGGAACTATGGCTACACCTTC. It translates to CASRDPGQGNYGYTF.

This clone was detected only a few times. The V gene is TRBV13, the J gene TRBJ1-1; D is uncertain. Deletions cut 0 bases from V and 0 bases from J, with 8 bases between. Germline V gene sequence: CDR1 PRHDT, CDR2 FYEKMQ (reference sequence). The length of the CDR3 is 15 residues. The CDR3 sequence: CASSLGLRLNTEAFF. CDR3 bases: TGTGCCAGCAGCTTAGGTCTCAGACTGAACACTGAAGCTTTCTTT.

This chain joins TRBV30 and TRBJ2-3; D uncertain. The germline CDR1 and CDR2 sequences are GTSNPN and SVGIG (reference sequence). This CDR3 has 11 amino acids. Trimming cost V 4 bases and J 5 bases, with 7 bases left between them. The CDR3 sequence: CAWILGDTQYF. CDR3 DNA: TGTGCCTGGATTCTCGGAGATACGCAGTATTTT.

This clone has just one count. The genes are TRBV21-1 and TRBJ1-3. TRBV21-1 is reported as a pseudogene. The CDR3 has 13 amino acids. Written as DNA, the CDR3 is TGTGCCAGCAGCAACTCTCCCGGAAACACCATATATTTT. This translates into CASSNSPGNTIYF.

DNA of the CDR3: TGTGCCAGCACCCCAATGCCGACAGGAGTTGCTGAAGCTTTCTTT. Amino acid sequence: CASTPMPTGVAEAFF. The chain employs TRBV6-6 and TRBJ1-1, with D possibly being TRBD1 (6 bases). This CDR3 is built from 15 residues. Germline values: CDR1 MNHNY, CDR2 SVGAGI (reference sequence). Trimming pared 7 bases from V and 6 bases from J, leaving 21 bases between.

J is TRBJ1-4 and V is TRBV6-1; tentatively, D is TRBD1 (6 bases). The V gene's germline CDR1 is MNHNS and CDR2 SASEGT. CDR3 length: 16 residues. V gave up 1 base and J gave up 16 bases, with 25 bases separating them. Here the CDR3 DNA reads TGTGCCAGCAGTGAAGGGGGGCACGGATCGGGTGGTTATCCGTTTTTT. This codes for CASSEGGHGSGGYPFF.

The CDR3 sequence is CAWNLAGGPVNNEQFF. In DNA form, the CDR3 reads TGTGCCTGGAACCTAGCGGGGGGGCCCGTCAACAATGAGCAGTTCTTC. J is TRBJ2-1 and V is TRBV30, with 12 bases identical to TRBD2. V was clipped by 4 bases and J by 5 bases; unmatched bases: 9. The CDR3 runs to 16 residues. Germline V CDR1 and CDR2: GTSNPN, SVGIG (reference sequence).

The chain recombines TRBV6-6 with TRBJ2-7; 7 bases are a match to TRBD1. Losses at the gene ends were 4 bases for V and 12 bases for J; bases not matched to a gene: 12. Germline CDR1 is MNHNY and CDR2 is SVGAGI (reference sequence). The CDR3 spans 13 residues. CDR3 in DNA: TGTGCCAGCAGTTTATTCCGACAGGGAGAAGGGTACTTC. Its translation: CASSLFRQGEGYF.

This clone was picked up one time. The V call is TRBV27, the J call TRBJ2-1; 11 nucleotides line up with TRBD1. V trimming: 4 bases; J trimming: 4 bases; junction bases outside the gene matches: 0. The CDR3 loop spans 14 amino acids. Germline V gene data show CDR1 as MNHEY and CDR2 as SMNVEV (reference sequence). The CDR3 DNA follows: TGTGCCAGCAGTTGGGACAGGGGGTACAATGAGCAGTTCTTC. Encoded protein: CASSWDRGYNEQFF.

V and J are TRBV7-8 and TRBJ1-2; tentatively, D is TRBD1 (6 bases). Germline values: CDR1 SGHVS, CDR2 FQNEAQ. The CDR3 is 15 residues long. The V end lost 5 bases, the J end lost 4 bases, and 17 bases lay between the germline ends. The CDR3 bases are TGTGCCAGCAGCCCGTGGACAGTCAACGGCTATGGCTACACCTTC. Translating gives CASSPWTVNGYGYTF.

This chain joins TRBV5-1 and TRBJ1-2; TRBD1 is a possible D gene (6 bases). The CDR3 is made up of 17 amino acids. CDR1 is SGHRS and CDR2 is YFSETQ in the germline V gene. Trimming cost V 3 bases and J 4 bases, with 22 bases left between them. DNA for the CDR3: TGCGCCAGCAGCTCAGCGCTAGGACCACAGGGCGCCTATGGCTACACCTTC. Amino acids: CASSSALGPQGAYGYTF.

DNA of the CDR3: TGTGCCAGCAGTTACTCGGGACTGACCTATAATTCACCCCTCCACTTT. Protein sequence: CASSYSGLTYNSPLHF. The genes are TRBV6-5 and TRBJ1-6; possibly TRBD1 for D (5 bases). Trimming cost V 0 bases and J 2 bases, with 8 bases left between them. Per the germline V gene, CDR1 is MNHEY and CDR2 is SVGAGI. This CDR3 has 16 amino acids.

CDR3 in DNA: TGTGCCAGCAGCTTGACAGCCTCTGGGGCCAACGTCCTGACTTTC. Protein sequence: CASSLTASGANVLTF. This chain uses TRBV5-5 with TRBJ2-6; D is unclear. Germline V gene lookup returns CDR1 SGHKS and CDR2 YYEKEE (reference sequence). The length of the CDR3 is 15 residues. V was trimmed by 1 base and J by 0 bases, leaving 5 bases between them. The complete variable domain, with remaining parts taken from reference TRBV5-5 and TRBJ2-6, reads DAGVTQSPTHLIKTRGQQVTLRCSPISGHKSVSWYQQVLGQGPQFIFQYYEKEERGRGNFPDRFSARQFPNYSSELNVNALLLGDSALYLCASSLTASGANVLTFGAGSRLTVL.